These 18 T cell receptor beta chains originate from one sample sequenced in a study of identical twins. MiXCR, applied by TCRdb to the 5' RACE reads, yields one record per CDR3 protein. The sample holds 700,000 or so distinct CDR3 sequences, over 20% seen once. These records were also assigned to another study, of T cells expressing NK-cell markers.

Sequencing was carried out using PBMCs. The receptor source for this set is a woman between 18 and 29 years old in good health.

V is TRBV30 and J is TRBJ2-3, with 13 bases fitting TRBD2. This CDR3 is built from 16 residues. V shed 8 bases and J 1 base; nucleotides not matched to a gene: 9. CDR1 and CDR2 from the germline V gene are GTSNPN and SVGIG (reference sequence). The CDR3 DNA is TGTGCCCACGGGACTAGCGGGGTGGGGGGCACAGATACGCAGTATTTT. Translating gives CAHGTSGVGGTDTQYF.

This chain joins TRBV5-1 and TRBJ1-1; the D gene is possibly TRBD1 (6 bases). CDR1 SGHRS and CDR2 YFSETQ come from the germline V gene. V was shortened by 5 bases and J by 1 base, with 15 bases between the two germline ends. This CDR3 region has 15 residues. The chain's CDR3 is CASRLRDTENTEAFF. The CDR3 DNA reads TGCGCCAGCAGGCTCCGGGACACGGAGAACACTGAAGCTTTCTTT.

The rearrangement uses TRBV20-1 and TRBJ2-1, with 8 bases identical to TRBD2. From germline, CDR1 is DFQATT and CDR2 SNEGSKA (reference sequence). The CDR3 is made up of 16 amino acids. The V segment lost 6 bases and the J segment 6 bases; nucleotides outside the gene matches: 16. The CDR3 DNA reads TGCAGTGCCGATTCCCGACGGGGGGGGCCGGGCAATGAGCAGTTCTTC. As protein: CSADSRRGGPGNEQFF.

This clonotype has just a few counts. CDR3 bases: TGTGCCAGCACCCAGCGGGCTGGGAACGGTTCACCCCTCCACTTT. As protein: CASTQRAGNGSPLHF. The chain carries TRBV7-8 and TRBJ1-6; D not resolved. The CDR3 covers 15 residues. V lost 7 bases and J 9 bases, leaving 19 bases between the germline ends. Looked up from germline, CDR1 is SGHVS and CDR2 is FQNEAQ.

This clonotype appeared a few times. The rearrangement joins TRBV12-5 to TRBJ2-5, with D perhaps matching TRBD1 (5 bases). From germline, CDR1 is LGHNT and CDR2 FRNRAP. The CDR3 is made up of 13 amino acids. V was pared by 7 bases and J by 5 bases, with 14 bases between. The CDR3 loop reads CASVQSGQETQYF. For the CDR3, the DNA is TGTGCTAGTGTGCAGTCAGGGCAGGAGACCCAGTACTTC.

The gene calls are TRBV29-1 and TRBJ2-7; D not certain. The CDR3 extends over 11 amino acids. The V end lost 6 bases, the J end lost 1 base, and 7 bases lay between the germline ends. Germline CDR1 and CDR2: SQVTM and ANQGSEA. The CDR3: CSVQASYEQYF. DNA for the CDR3: TGCAGCGTCCAGGCTTCCTACGAGCAGTACTTC.

V is TRBV11-3 and J is TRBJ1-1; 7 bases align to TRBD1. V shed 6 bases, J shed 1 base, and the junction held 5 bases outside the gene matches. The CDR3 has 14 amino acids. In germline, CDR1 is SGHNT, CDR2 YENEEA. The DNA of the CDR3 is TGTGCCAGCAGGATCAGGGGGGGGAACACTGAAGCTTTCTTT. It encodes CASRIRGGNTEAFF.

This clonotype has more than one count but fewer than ten. The rearrangement links TRBV9 to TRBJ2-7; D is uncertain. The CDR3 extends over 13 amino acids. Germline V CDR1 and CDR2: SGDLS, YYNGEE. Trimming took 2 bases from V and 1 from J, leaving 7 bases between them. The CDR3 reads CASSVDESYEQYF. CDR3 DNA sequence: TGTGCCAGCAGCGTCGACGAGTCCTACGAGCAGTACTTC.

This chain connects TRBV3-1 to TRBJ2-7, with no clear D. Trimming took off 0 bases at V and 5 bases at J, with 11 bases between the two ends. CDR3 size: 14 residues. Germline V gene lookup returns CDR1 LGHDT and CDR2 YNNKEL (reference sequence). The CDR3 protein is CASSQDRQAHEQYF. CDR3 coding DNA: TGTGCCAGCAGCCAAGATCGGCAGGCCCACGAGCAGTACTTC.

V usage is TRBV7-8 and J usage is TRBJ2-7; D could derive from TRBD1 or TRBD2 (5 bases each). The CDR3 contains 14 residues. V dropped 4 bases and J dropped 3 bases, with 13 bases sitting between them. CDR1 SGHVS and CDR2 FQNEAQ come from the germline V gene. For the CDR3, the DNA is TGTGCCAGCAGCTCCCGGAGGCAGGGCTACGAGCAGTACTTC. Residues: CASSSRRQGYEQYF.

This rearrangement joins TRBV7-2 to TRBJ2-1; D is perhaps TRBD2 (6 bases). The CDR3 is 15 residues long. Germline V gives CDR1 SGHTA, CDR2 FQGNSA. V was cut by 3 bases and J by 7 bases, with 16 bases left in between. The CDR3 DNA follows: TGTGCCAGCAGCTTTCGAGGGAGGCGGGTAAATGAGCAGTTCTTC. This codes for CASSFRGRRVNEQFF.

This CDR3 is CSARDMTLGETQYF. In nucleotides, the CDR3 is TGCAGTGCTAGAGACATGACCCTGGGGGAGACCCAGTACTTC. This chain links TRBV20-1 with TRBJ2-5; no reliable D call. The CDR3 covers 14 residues. The germline V gene has CDR1 DFQATT and CDR2 SNEGSKA (reference sequence). Trimming pared 0 bases from V and 5 bases from J, leaving 13 bases between.

The rearrangement links TRBV12-3 or TRBV12-4 to TRBJ1-2; 8 positions agree with TRBD1. V trimming: 8 bases; J trimming: 7 bases; junction bases outside the gene matches: 9. This CDR3 comprises 13 residues. The CDR3 DNA reads TGTGCCAGCCGGACAGGGTTGAAGGGTGGCTACACCTTC. Residues: CASRTGLKGGYTF.

Of note for this clonotype: One end of the junction does not line up with germline, which may come from a read error. The chain links TRBV12-3 or TRBV12-4 to TRBJ2-2; 9 nucleotides align to TRBD2. The CDR3 loop spans 15 amino acids. CDR3 DNA: TGTGCCAGCAGTCTAGCGGGAATTAACACCGGGGAGCTGTTTTTT. This sequence encodes CASSLAGINTGELFF.

The rearrangement links TRBV20-1 to TRBJ1-4; D is unclear. CDR1 and CDR2 (germline): DFQATT, SNEGSKA (reference sequence). This CDR3 is 10 amino acids long. Trimming pared 3 bases from V and 7 bases from J, leaving 3 bases between. The CDR3 loop is CSASREKLFF. As DNA, the CDR3 is TGCAGTGCTAGTCGTGAAAAACTGTTTTTT.

V is TRBV20-1 and J is TRBJ2-2, with unresolved D. Germline loops: CDR1 DFQATT, CDR2 SNEGSKA (reference sequence). V gave up 1 base and J gave up 7 bases, with 10 bases separating them. The CDR3 consists of 13 residues. CDR3 sequence (DNA): TGCAGTGCTAGAGTCCGGCTCGACGGGGAGCTGTTTTTT. Amino acid sequence: CSARVRLDGELFF.

This clonotype was seen a few times. This chain links TRBV11-3 with TRBJ2-7; 8 nucleotides agree with TRBD2. The trim removed 0 bases at V and 7 bases at J, leaving 5 bases unmatched. The CDR3 sequence is 14 residues long. Germline assignment: CDR1 SGHNT and CDR2 YENEEA. The CDR3 bases are TGTGCCAGCAGCTTAGATGGATTAGCGGGAGAGCAGTACTTC. This encodes CASSLDGLAGEQYF.

This clonotype was counted between two and nine times. J is TRBJ2-7 and V is TRBV20-1, with 11 bases fitting TRBD2. Germline CDR1 is DFQATT and CDR2 is SNEGSKA (reference sequence). This CDR3 has 15 residues. The junction had 8 bases not matched to a gene; V was cut back by 5 bases and J by 2 bases. The CDR3 sequence is CSAQLAGGFTYEQYF. In nucleotides, the CDR3 is TGCAGTGCTCAGCTAGCGGGAGGATTTACCTACGAGCAGTACTTC.